This T cell receptor (beta chain) emerged from a study of T cells in Graves' hyperthyroidism and ophthalmopathy. Study-level findings and limits: Among clonotypes expanded in thyroid above 0.001, most were also found in blood.

After removal of 8 bases from V and 7 bases from J, the junction contained 8 bases not matched to a gene. This CDR3 has 13 residues. Germline values: CDR1 SGHTA, CDR2 FQGNSA. A note on this clonotype: Its antigen remains unknown. Just one base apart from a much larger clone, this may be a read error. Here the CDR3 omits its conserved ending phenylalanine or tryptophan, so a read error is the likely source.

It was RNA transcripts that yielded the amplified TCR beta CDR3 regions. Initially, a first-round RT-PCR of the TCR CDR3 employed the HTBI primer set. TCRdb redid the calling of the multiplex PCR reads with MiXCR, one entry per CDR3 protein. Here the sample spans fewer than 350,000 distinct CDR3 sequences, about an eighth being singletons. Those patients with uncontrolled infection, other autoimmune disease, pregnancy or lactation were excluded. 10 ml fresh peripheral blood yielded the PBMCs. The receptor's source is a woman aged 30 to 39 with Graves' hyperthyroidism that later progressed to Graves' ophthalmopathy. The chain couples TRBV7-2 to TRBJ2-5; 9 nucleotides agree with TRBD2. Sequencing was carried out using blood. CDR3 in amino acids: CASSRGGEGTQYL. The CDR3 coding sequence is TGTGCCAGCTCCCGCGGGGGGGAGGGGACCCAGTACCTC.